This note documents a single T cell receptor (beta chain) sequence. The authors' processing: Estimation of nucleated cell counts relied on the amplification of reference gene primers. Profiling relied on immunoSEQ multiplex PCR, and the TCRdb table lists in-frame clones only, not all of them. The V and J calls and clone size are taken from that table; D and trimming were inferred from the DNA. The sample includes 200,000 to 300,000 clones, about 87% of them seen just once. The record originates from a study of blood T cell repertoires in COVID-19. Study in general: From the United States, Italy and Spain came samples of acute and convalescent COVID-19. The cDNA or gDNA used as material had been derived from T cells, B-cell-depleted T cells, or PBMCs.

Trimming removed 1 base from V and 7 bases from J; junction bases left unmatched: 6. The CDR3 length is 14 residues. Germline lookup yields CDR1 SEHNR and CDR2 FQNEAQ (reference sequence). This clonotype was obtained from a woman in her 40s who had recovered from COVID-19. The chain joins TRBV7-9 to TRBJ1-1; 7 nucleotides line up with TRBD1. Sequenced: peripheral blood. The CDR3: CASSLVGTAYEAFF. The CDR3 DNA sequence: TGTGCCAGCAGCTTAGTTGGGACAGCCTATGAAGCTTTCTTT.